This entry describes one T cell receptor beta chain. V was cut by 0 bases and J by 7 bases, with 7 bases left in between. The germline CDR1 and CDR2 sequences are SGHAT and FQNNGV. CDR3 size: 13 residues. Per the original data handling: Nucleated cell counts were estimated from reference gene primer amplification. The table came from immunoSEQ multiplex PCR; TCRdb's copy has only in-frame clones and leaves some out. From that table come the V and J calls and clone size; the DNA was used to work out D and trimming. The repertoire holds 46,000 or so clones, with approximately 89% as singletons. The data were taken from a study of blood T cell repertoires in COVID-19. Study in general: COVID-19 samples, acute and convalescent, were from the United States, Italy and Spain. In each case, the material was cDNA or gDNA derived from T cells, B-cell-depleted T cells, or PBMCs.

V usage is TRBV11-2 and J usage is TRBJ2-1; no clear D gene. This receptor was identified in a man aged 55-75 years with active or convalescent COVID-19. The source material was peripheral blood. CDR3 nucleotide sequence: TGTGCCAGCAGCTTAGAGAGGTCTAATGAGCAGTTCTTC. Protein product: CASSLERSNEQFF.